Listed below are T cell receptor beta chains from one sample, sequenced in a study of T-cell reconstitution after alpha-beta-depleted transplantation in children. MiXCR, run by TCRdb on the PCR reads, gives a single entry per CDR3 protein. Among around 450,000 distinct CDR3 sequences listed, roughly a tenth were seen once. The input for sequencing was PBMCs, taken before TCRalphabeta/CD19-depleted stem cell transplant. The receptors stem from a child aged 2-15 years with inherited bone marrow failure, due to receive a stem cell transplant. CDR3s include the opening cysteine and the closing phenylalanine or tryptophan. The order of the fields is CDR3 DNA, CDR3 protein, clone size, D gene, V gene, J gene. The D gene is left open where the match is weak. Expanded clones are given a class, and other clones once, few, many or no size at all.

TGTGCCATCAGTGAGCCCGGACTAGCTGACTATGAGCAGTTCTTC	CAISEPGLADYEQFF	many	TRBD2	TRBV10-3	TRBJ2-1
TGCGCCAGCAGCTACTATACAGGGCCTAGCGGGAGGTCGAACACCGGGGAGCTGTTTTTT	CASSYYTGPSGRSNTGELFF	many	TRBD2	TRBV5-1	TRBJ2-2
TGTGCCAGCAGCGCCAGAGAGCCAGGGGGCCTCCACTTT	CASSAREPGGLHF	few	TRBD1	TRBV7-2	TRBJ1-6
TGTGCCAGCAGTTTATCACGCCGACAGGGAAGGGAGCAGTACTTC	CASSLSRRQGREQYF	-	TRBD1	TRBV12-3/TRBV12-4	TRBJ2-7
TGTGCCAGCAGCCGGGACGTGCTCGGGGAGCAGTACTTC	CASSRDVLGEQYF	many	-	TRBV7-9	TRBJ2-7
TGTGCCAGCAGTTCCTGGGGTGAGCAGTTCTTC	CASSSWGEQFF	many	-	TRBV27	TRBJ2-1
TGTGCCTGGAGTCTCACAGGGGTCGGAAACACCATATATTTT	CAWSLTGVGNTIYF	-	TRBD1	TRBV30	TRBJ1-3
TGTGCCACCAGCAACATAGACAGGGCCACAGGCTACACCTTC	CATSNIDRATGYTF	many	TRBD1	TRBV24-1	TRBJ1-2
TGTGCCAGCAGCTTAGCCAGGGATCAGCCCCAGCATTTT	CASSLARDQPQHF	many	-	TRBV7-6	TRBJ1-5
TGTGCCTGGAAGGATGTCTATGGCTACACCTTC	CAWKDVYGYTF	-	-	TRBV30	TRBJ1-2
TGTGCCAGCAGCGCCTTTGGGAGCTCCTACAATGAGCAGTTCTTC	CASSAFGSSYNEQFF	many	-	TRBV6-2/TRBV6-3	TRBJ2-1
TGCGCCAGCAGCCAAGTATACCCCATCCGGGACGGCCTGGAAAAACTGTTTTTT	CASSQVYPIRDGLEKLFF	many	-	TRBV4-3	TRBJ1-4
TGTGCCAGCAGTTTTGACAGGTTCTCCTACGAGCAGTACTTC	CASSFDRFSYEQYF	-	-	TRBV27	TRBJ2-7
TGTGCCAGCAACATAGTGGGGGGCTACGAGCAGTACTTC	CASNIVGGYEQYF	many	-	TRBV7-8	TRBJ2-7
TGTGCCAGCAGCCTCGGGACTGCCGCAGATACGCAGTATTTT	CASSLGTAADTQYF	few	-	TRBV7-9	TRBJ2-3
TGTGCCAGCAGGCCCACAACGGGGGACTCCTACAATGAGCAGTTCTTC	CASRPTTGDSYNEQFF	-	-	TRBV12-3/TRBV12-4	TRBJ2-1
TGTGCCAGCAGTTACAGGGTTTACGAGCAGTACTTC	CASSYRVYEQYF	many	-	TRBV6-2/TRBV6-3	TRBJ2-7
TGCAGTGCTAGGCGGGTCTACGAGCAGTACTTC	CSARRVYEQYF	many	-	TRBV20-1	TRBJ2-7
TGTGCCAGCAGCCCGTCCGGGAGGGACTCCTACGAGCAGTACTTC	CASSPSGRDSYEQYF	many	TRBD2	TRBV9	TRBJ2-7
TGTGCCAGCAGGGGGAGGCGGGAGGGCCGCAATGAGCAGTTCTTC	CASRGRREGRNEQFF	few	TRBD2	TRBV2	TRBJ2-1
TGTGCCAGCAGCTTAAGCCCTAGCGGGAGCAATGAGCAGTTCTTC	CASSLSPSGSNEQFF	-	TRBD2	TRBV7-2	TRBJ2-1
TGTGCCAGCAGTTACGGGCTAGCGGGAATAGGACGGGAGCAGTTCTTC	CASSYGLAGIGREQFF	-	TRBD2	TRBV6-2/TRBV6-3	TRBJ2-1
TGTGCCTGGAGCGGGACGTCGGGATTGGACACTGAAGCTTTCTTT	CAWSGTSGLDTEAFF	many	-	TRBV30	TRBJ1-1
TGTGCCTGGAGTGTATTAGGCGGGAGTTACACCGGGGAGCTGTTTTTT	CAWSVLGGSYTGELFF	-	TRBD2	TRBV30	TRBJ2-2
TGTGCCAGCAGCAGAGCGGGAGGGCCGCCATACGAGCAGTACTTC	CASSRAGGPPYEQYF	many	TRBD2	TRBV5-4	TRBJ2-7
TGTGCCACCAGTGATCCGGGACGAGCCTACGAGCAGTACTTC	CATSDPGRAYEQYF	many	-	TRBV24-1	TRBJ2-7
TGTGCCAGCAGCTTAGGGCCCTTTGATGAGCAGTTCTTC	CASSLGPFDEQFF	many	-	TRBV7-2	TRBJ2-1
TGTGCCAGCACACGACTAGCGGGAGTCCGGGAGACCCAGTACTTC	CASTRLAGVRETQYF	many	TRBD2	TRBV27	TRBJ2-5
TGCGCCAGCAGCTTGAGGTGGGGACAAGCGAACACCGGGGAGCTGTTTTTT	CASSLRWGQANTGELFF	many	-	TRBV5-1	TRBJ2-2
TGCGCCAGCAGCTTGGGGGACTACTCCTACGAGCAGTACTTC	CASSLGDYSYEQYF	-	TRBD2	TRBV5-1	TRBJ2-7
TGCGCCAGCAGCCCTGGGACAGGGTCTCAAGTTAGCACAGATACGCAGTATTTT	CASSPGTGSQVSTDTQYF	many	TRBD1	TRBV4-3	TRBJ2-3